The T cell receptor (beta chain) described here comes from a study of beta chain features in type 1 diabetes. Study-wide points: Significant though moderate, a shortening of TCRB CDR3s appeared in all four CD4+ subsets of Type 1 diabetes patients. At VDJ recombination sites, type 1 diabetes patients had fewer insertions and more deleted nucleotides.

All of the isolated RNA was reverse transcribed, so expressed TCRB transcripts were sequenced. Libraries were prepared by immunoSEQ multiplex PCR; TCRdb keeps only in-frame clonotypes and omits some of them. The sample yields 100,000 to 150,000 clones, 15% to 20% seen once. A few counts support this clone. Antigen: not known. Germline CDR1 reads SGDLS; CDR2 reads YYNGEE. The CDR3 consists of 15 residues. V lost 2 bases and J 1 base, leaving 12 bases between the germline ends. This sequence joins TRBV9 and TRBJ2-5; weak D call: TRBD2 (6 bases). The TCR sequence derives from a man aged 30 to 39 with type 1 diabetes. Material for sequencing was central memory CD4+ T cells from blood. CDR3 protein: CASSVWGVFQETQYF. In DNA, the CDR3 is TGTGCCAGCAGCGTTTGGGGGGTCTTCCAAGAGACCCAGTACTTC.